This is a list of T cell receptor beta chains from one sample in a study of metastatic and nonmetastatic thyroid tumors. TCRdb redid the clone calls on the PCR reads using MiXCR. The table shows about 60,000 clones, with roughly 15% occurring only once. The sequenced sample consisted of blood. The receptor source for this set is a male donor with papillary thyroid cancer or a benign thyroid nodule (not recorded which). Some clones in this sample may be carry-over from other donors' samples. CDR3s include the opening cysteine and the closing phenylalanine or tryptophan.

>TRBJ2-3|TRBV10-3
CATRGASGDTQYF
>TRBJ2-5|TRBV6-1
CASSEGDYPETQYF
>TRBJ2-1|TRBV14
CASSPVQGPNEQFF
>TRBJ2-5|TRBV2
CASSDSRRGGETQYF
>TRBJ2-1|TRBV20-1
CSAGTCYNEHFF
>TRBJ2-1|TRBV19
CASRDSPNNEQFF
>TRBJ2-1|TRBV10-1
CASSGLTSGVINEQFF
>TRBJ2-4|TRBV7-6
CASSLDRADIQYF
>TRBJ2-7|TRBV27
CASNLGYRVAYEQYF
>TRBJ2-3|TRBV14
CASSQDAAGEWSGDTQYF
>TRBJ1-1|TRBV24-1
CATSDSAGTEAFF
>TRBJ2-7|TRBV7-3
CASSPQPRTGTIAYEQYF
>TRBJ2-2|TRBV7-3
CASSPTGGNTGELFF
>TRBJ2-1|TRBV10-3
CAISTSSRGYNEQFF
>TRBJ2-1|TRBV20-1
CSATGLAGYNEQFF